Listed below are T cell receptor beta chains from one sample, sequenced in a study of radiation and T cells in renal cell carcinoma. Libraries were prepared by immunoSEQ multiplex PCR; TCRdb keeps only in-frame clonotypes and omits some of them. This table has about 130,000 clones, about 81% appearing once. The specimen was blood, collected from a patient whose treatment included radiotherapy and nephrectomy. These receptors all stem from a man aged 50 or older with renal cell carcinoma. Both conserved end residues are part of each CDR3. D genes are given only for firm matches. A row's size may be missing; if present it is once, few, many or a size class.

D: TRBD1
size: .
V: TRBV2
J: TRBJ1-1
DNA: TGTGCCAGCAGTCCTCACAGGGGACTGGGAACACCTGAAGCTTTCTTT
CDR3: CASSPHRGLGTPEAFF

D: .
size: .
V: TRBV5-5
J: TRBJ2-7
DNA: TGTGCCAGCAGCTTGTTTGACACCTACGAGCAGTACTTC
CDR3: CASSLFDTYEQYF

D: TRBD1
size: .
V: TRBV27
J: TRBJ2-1
DNA: TGTGCCAGCAGCCTAGGGGGACAGGGCAATGAGCAGTTCTTC
CDR3: CASSLGGQGNEQFF

D: .
size: once
V: TRBV5-1
J: TRBJ1-5
DNA: TGCGCCAGCAGCTTGCAGGGAGGGGGGAATCAGCCCCAGCATTTT
CDR3: CASSLQGGGNQPQHF

D: .
size: .
V: TRBV28
J: TRBJ1-3
DNA: TGTGCCAGCAGAACGGGGGTTGGAAACACCATATATTTT
CDR3: CASRTGVGNTIYF

D: .
size: .
V: TRBV27
J: TRBJ2-2
DNA: TGTGCCAGCAGTCCAGCAGGGAGCGGGGAGCTGTTTTTT
CDR3: CASSPAGSGELFF

D: TRBD2
size: once
V: TRBV10-3
J: TRBJ2-7
DNA: TGTGCCATCAGTGTCTCCTTGGGGAGGGAAGGAGAGCAGTACTTC
CDR3: CAISVSLGREGEQYF

D: .
size: .
V: TRBV29-1
J: TRBJ2-3
DNA: TGCAGCGTTTTTGGGTTTTACACAGATACGCAGTATTTT
CDR3: CSVFGFYTDTQYF

D: .
size: .
V: TRBV7-9
J: TRBJ2-7
DNA: TGTGCCAGCAGCTCAAGGGGGTCCTACGAGCAGTACTTC
CDR3: CASSSRGSYEQYF

D: TRBD1
size: .
V: TRBV9
J: TRBJ2-7
DNA: TGTGCCAGCAGTGACGCCCGGACAGGGTCCTACGAGCAGTACTTC
CDR3: CASSDARTGSYEQYF

D: TRBD2
size: .
V: TRBV27
J: TRBJ2-5
DNA: TGTGCCAGCAGTCTCAGACTAGCGGGACAAGGCAGGCAAGAGACCCAGTACTTC
CDR3: CASSLRLAGQGRQETQYF

D: TRBD1
size: .
V: TRBV10-3
J: TRBJ2-6
DNA: TGTGCCATCAGGGAGAATAGAGACAGGGGGTCTGGGGCCAACGTCCTGACTTTC
CDR3: CAIRENRDRGSGANVLTF

D: .
size: few
V: TRBV20-1
J: TRBJ1-1
DNA: TGCAGTGCTAGCCTGAGTACTGAAGCTTTCTTT
CDR3: CSASLSTEAFF

D: .
size: few
V: TRBV4-2
J: TRBJ2-1
DNA: TGTGCCAGCAGCCAAGGAGTGTTTAACAATGAGCAGTTCTTC
CDR3: CASSQGVFNNEQFF

D: TRBD1
size: .
V: TRBV7-2
J: TRBJ2-1
DNA: TGTGCCAGCAGCCCCGACAGGGGATCATACAATGAGCAGTTCTTC
CDR3: CASSPDRGSYNEQFF

D: TRBD1
size: once
V: TRBV4-3
J: TRBJ2-7
DNA: TGCGCCAGCAGCCAGGGAGCAGGGGGCTCCTACGAGCAGTACTTC
CDR3: CASSQGAGGSYEQYF

D: .
size: .
V: TRBV4-3
J: TRBJ1-2
DNA: TGCGCCAGCAGCCAAGATCTGAGGGTCGGTCTTGGGGTGGGCTACACCTTC
CDR3: CASSQDLRVGLGVGYTF

D: .
size: .
V: TRBV7-9
J: TRBJ1-4
DNA: TGTGCCAGCAGCCCCACACGGGCGACTAATGAAAAACTGTTTTTT
CDR3: CASSPTRATNEKLFF

D: .
size: few
V: TRBV12-5
J: TRBJ1-5
DNA: TGTGCTAGTGGACGCCAAGGGGGGGGTAATCAGCCCCAGCATTTT
CDR3: CASGRQGGGNQPQHF

D: .
size: .
V: TRBV21-1
J: TRBJ1-2
DNA: TGTGCCAGCAGCAAATTACAACACACCAGGGGCGCGACCGCCCAGCCTTATGGCTACACCTTC
CDR3: CASSKLQHTRGATAQPYGYTF

D: .
size: .
V: TRBV10-3
J: TRBJ1-2
DNA: TGTGCCATCAACCCGACAGCAGGGTCTAACTATGGCTACACCTTC
CDR3: CAINPTAGSNYGYTF